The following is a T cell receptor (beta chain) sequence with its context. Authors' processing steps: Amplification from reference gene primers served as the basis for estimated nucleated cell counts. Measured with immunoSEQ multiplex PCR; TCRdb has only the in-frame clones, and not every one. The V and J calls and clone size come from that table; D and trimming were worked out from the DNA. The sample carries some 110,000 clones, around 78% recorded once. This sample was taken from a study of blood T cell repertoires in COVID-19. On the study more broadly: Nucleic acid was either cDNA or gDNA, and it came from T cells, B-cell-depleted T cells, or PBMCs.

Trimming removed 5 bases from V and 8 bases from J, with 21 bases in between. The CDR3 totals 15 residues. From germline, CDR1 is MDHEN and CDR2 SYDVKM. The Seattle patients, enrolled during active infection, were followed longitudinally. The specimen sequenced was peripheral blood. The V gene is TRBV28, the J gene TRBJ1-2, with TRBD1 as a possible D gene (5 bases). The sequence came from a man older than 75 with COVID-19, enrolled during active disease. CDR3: CASSRGSSGGTGYTF. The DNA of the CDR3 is TGTGCCAGCAGTCGGGGATCATCCGGCGGGACGGGCTACACCTTC.